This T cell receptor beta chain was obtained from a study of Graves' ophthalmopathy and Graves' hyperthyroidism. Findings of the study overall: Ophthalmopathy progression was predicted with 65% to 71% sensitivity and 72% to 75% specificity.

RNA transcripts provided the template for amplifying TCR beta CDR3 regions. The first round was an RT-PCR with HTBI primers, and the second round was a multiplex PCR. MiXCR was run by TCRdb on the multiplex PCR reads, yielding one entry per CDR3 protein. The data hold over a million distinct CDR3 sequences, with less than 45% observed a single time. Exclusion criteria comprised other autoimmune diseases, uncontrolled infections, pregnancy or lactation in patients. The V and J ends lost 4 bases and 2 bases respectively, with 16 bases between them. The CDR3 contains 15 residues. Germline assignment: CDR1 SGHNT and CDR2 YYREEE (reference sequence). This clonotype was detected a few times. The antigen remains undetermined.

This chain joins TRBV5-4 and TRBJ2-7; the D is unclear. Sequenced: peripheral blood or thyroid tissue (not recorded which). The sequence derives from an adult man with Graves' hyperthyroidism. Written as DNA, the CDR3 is TGTGCCAGCAGCCCTCCGGGCCGATCCACCTACGAGCAGTACTTC. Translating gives CASSPPGRSTYEQYF.